Below, 23 T cell receptor beta chains from the same sample are listed, as sequenced in a study of blood T cell repertoires in COVID-19. Data came from immunoSEQ multiplex PCR; TCRdb stores just in-frame clones and leaves some out. The data hold some 210,000 clones, with under 95% observed a single time. Sample: peripheral blood. These receptors all come from a man aged 25 to 40 with acute or convalescent COVID-19.

V is TRBV27 and J is TRBJ1-5; a weak D match, TRBD1 (5 bases). Germline V gene data show CDR1 as MNHEY and CDR2 as SMNVEV (reference sequence). Trimming removed 6 bases from V and 4 bases from J, with 7 bases in between. This CDR3 comprises 12 residues. CDR3 sequence: CASREGNQPQHF. The CDR3 DNA reads as TGTGCCAGCAGGGAGGGGAATCAGCCCCAGCATTTT.

This rearrangement joins TRBV27 to TRBJ2-7, with 8 positions matching TRBD1. With V trimmed by 2 bases and J by 6 bases, 0 bases remained unmatched. Germline-derived CDR1 and CDR2 are MNHEY and SMNVEV (reference sequence). The CDR3 consists of 12 residues. CDR3 sequence reads: CASSLQGAEQYF. CDR3 DNA: TGTGCCAGCAGTTTACAGGGGGCCGAGCAGTACTTC.

V gene TRBV15 combines with J gene TRBJ1-1, with D maybe TRBD1 (5 bases). CDR1 and CDR2 from the germline V gene are LNHNV and YYDKDF (reference sequence). Trimming removed 0 bases at V and 11 bases at J, with 16 bases between. CDR3 size: 14 residues. CDR3 protein: CATSRDGVGGTAFF. Written as DNA, the CDR3 is TGTGCCACCAGCAGAGATGGCGTCGGGGGGACGGCTTTCTTT.

The chain has TRBV11-3 and TRBJ1-1; D not resolved. Germline CDR1 is SGHNT and CDR2 is YENEEA. V was pared by 5 bases and J by 0 bases, with 10 bases between. The CDR3 spans 14 residues. The CDR3 loop reads CASSLHGMNTEAFF. CDR3 coding DNA: TGTGCCAGCAGCCTACACGGGATGAACACTGAAGCTTTCTTT.

The chain has TRBV28 and TRBJ2-1; 10 positions match TRBD2. Germline loops: CDR1 MDHEN, CDR2 SYDVKM. The CDR3 runs to 15 residues. V was clipped by 6 bases and J by 6 bases; unmatched bases: 8. For the CDR3, the DNA is TGTGCCAGCAGCCGAGCGGGAGGGCCATTCAATGAGCAGTTCTTC. Encoded protein: CASSRAGGPFNEQFF.

V gene TRBV30 combines with J gene TRBJ2-1; D ambiguous. The V and J ends lost 1 base and 2 bases respectively, with 9 bases between them. Looked up from germline, CDR1 is GTSNPN and CDR2 is SVGIG (reference sequence). The CDR3 consists of 14 residues. CDR3 residues: CAWSARSPYNEQFF. CDR3 nucleotides: TGTGCCTGGAGTGCGAGGTCCCCCTACAATGAGCAGTTCTTC.

A note on this clone: The same CDR3 arises from other DNA sequences in this sample as well. The chain links TRBV5-1 to TRBJ2-7; D gene ambiguous. Germline lookup yields CDR1 SGHRS and CDR2 YFSETQ. Trimming pared 5 bases from V and 3 bases from J, leaving 12 bases between. The CDR3 has 13 amino acids. The CDR3 here is CASSGGSDYEQYF. Written as DNA, the CDR3 is TGCGCCAGCAGTGGCGGCTCGGACTACGAGCAGTACTTC.

The chain couples TRBV10-2 to TRBJ2-7; TRBD1 is a possible D gene (5 bases). V lost 4 bases, J lost 3 bases, and 13 bases lay in between. CDR3 length: 14 amino acids. The germline V gene has CDR1 WSHSY and CDR2 SAAADI. The chain's CDR3 is CASSAWGTGYEQYF. CDR3 nucleotides: TGCGCCAGCAGTGCCTGGGGCACGGGCTACGAGCAGTACTTC.

V usage is TRBV6-6 and J usage is TRBJ1-6, with 12 bases fitting TRBD1. This CDR3 region has 17 residues. CDR1 is MNHNY and CDR2 is SVGAGI in the germline V gene (reference sequence). The V and J ends lost 5 bases and 7 bases, in that order; junction bases with no gene match: 9. The CDR3 is CASSRKWDRGHNSPLHF. The CDR3 DNA reads TGTGCCAGCAGTCGCAAATGGGACAGGGGGCACAATTCACCCCTCCACTTT.

The chain couples TRBV27 to TRBJ2-2, with D maybe TRBD2 (6 bases). CDR3 length equals 15 residues. V lost 0 bases to trimming and J lost 6 bases, with 11 bases between them. Germline-derived CDR1 and CDR2 are MNHEY and SMNVEV (reference sequence). Here the CDR3 DNA reads TGTGCCAGCAGTTTATCGGGGAGGTGGGCCGGGGAGCTGTTTTTT. Translated: CASSLSGRWAGELFF.

This clone was counted between two and nine times. The chain recombines TRBV5-1 with TRBJ1-2; TRBD1 matches 7 bases. Looked up from germline, CDR1 is SGHRS and CDR2 is YFSETQ. The CDR3 has 16 residues. V gave up 1 base and J gave up 6 bases; unmatched junction bases: 12. DNA of the CDR3: TGCGCCAGCAGCTTGTATGGGTCTACCACAGGGGATGGCTACACCTTC. Amino acids: CASSLYGSTTGDGYTF.

This clone was seen just once. In the same sample, other DNA sequences code for this CDR3. V is TRBV27 and J is TRBJ2-7, with D uncertain. V lost 2 bases and J 2 bases, leaving 7 bases between the germline ends. The germline V gene encodes CDR1 MNHEY and CDR2 SMNVEV (reference sequence). The CDR3 is 13 amino acids. CDR3 residues: CASSLSATYEQYF. The CDR3 nucleotides read TGTGCCAGCAGTTTAAGCGCGACCTACGAGCAGTACTTC.

Comments on this clone: A read error may account for a junction end that differs from germline. The chain links TRBV11-2 to TRBJ1-5, with a possible D match to TRBD1 (5 bases). Germline CDR1 SGHAT, CDR2 FQNNGV. CDR3 length: 15 residues. The CDR3 DNA is TGTGCCAGCAGCGGAGGGACTGCTTTTAATCAGCCCCAGCGTTTT. As protein: CASSGGTAFNQPQRF.

J is TRBJ2-1 and V is TRBV28, with TRBD2 as a possible D gene (6 bases). V dropped 3 bases and J dropped 4 bases, with 25 bases sitting between them. Germline loops: CDR1 MDHEN, CDR2 SYDVKM. The CDR3 has 19 amino acids. In DNA form, the CDR3 reads TGTGCCAGCAGTTTGCTGGGGATCTTGTTAGCGGAGGATTACAATGAGCAGTTCTTC. Protein sequence: CASSLLGILLAEDYNEQFF.

V is TRBV30 and J is TRBJ1-2, with D tentatively TRBD1 (5 bases). The V and J ends lost 0 bases and 11 bases respectively, with 10 bases between them. The CDR3 sequence is 11 residues long. From germline, CDR1 is GTSNPN and CDR2 SVGIG (reference sequence). The CDR3 protein is CAWSVTGLYTF. In DNA form, the CDR3 reads TGTGCCTGGAGTGTCACAGGATTATACACCTTC.

The rearrangement uses TRBV5-1 and TRBJ1-2; TRBD1 is a possible D gene (5 bases). V lost 4 bases, J lost 1 base, and 11 bases lay in between. The CDR3 has 14 residues. Per the germline V gene, CDR1 is SGHRS and CDR2 is YFSETQ. CDR3 in amino acids: CASSLGTFNYGYTF. Written as DNA, the CDR3 is TGCGCCAGCAGCCTCGGGACTTTTAACTATGGCTACACCTTC.

The chain uses TRBV5-1 and TRBJ1-2; 8 nucleotides align to TRBD1. The CDR3 covers 13 residues. After removal of 5 bases from V and 6 bases from J, the junction contained 6 bases not matched to a gene. CDR1 is SGHRS, CDR2 YFSETQ, per germline. CDR3 amino acids: CASRTGVRDGYTF. In DNA, the CDR3 is TGCGCCAGCAGGACAGGGGTAAGGGATGGCTACACCTTC.

The J gene is TRBJ2-3, the V gene TRBV5-1; TRBD2 matches 11 bases. CDR1 is SGHRS and CDR2 is YFSETQ in the germline V gene. The CDR3 consists of 16 residues. V shed 2 bases and J 3 bases; nucleotides not matched to a gene: 5. The CDR3 DNA sequence: TGCGCCAGCAGCTTAATGCTAGCGGGGGGAACAGATACGCAGTATTTT. Residues: CASSLMLAGGTDTQYF.

The chain has TRBV7-3 and TRBJ2-3; a possible D gene is TRBD1 (6 bases). The CDR3 totals 16 residues. V dropped 3 bases and J dropped 0 bases, with 13 bases sitting between them. Germline values: CDR1 SGHTA, CDR2 FQGTGA. The CDR3 bases are TGTGCCAGCAGCTTGGGTAGGGGGTCCAGCACAGATACGCAGTATTTT. Its protein is CASSLGRGSSTDTQYF.

The genes are TRBV2 and TRBJ1-2; 9 positions agree with TRBD1. This CDR3 is 14 amino acids long. Germline V gene sequence: CDR1 SNHLY, CDR2 FYNNEI. Losses at the gene ends were 8 bases for V and 7 bases for J; bases not matched to a gene: 11. The CDR3 nucleotides are TGTGCCAGCCAGGGACAGGGTGGGTCGGTTGGCTACACCTTC. Translation: CASQGQGGSVGYTF.

The genes are TRBV18 and TRBJ2-2; D is uncertain. This CDR3 comprises 16 residues. The germline gives CDR1 KGHSH, CDR2 LQKENI. V lost 2 bases to trimming and J lost 2 bases, with 12 bases between them. CDR3 in DNA: TGTGCCAGCTCACCATATCTCGCGGAAAACACCGGGGAGCTGTTTTTT. Translation: CASSPYLAENTGELFF.

This clone occurred once. V gene TRBV7-9 combines with J gene TRBJ1-6; D gene ambiguous. Trimming removed 9 bases at V and 7 bases at J, with 13 bases between. This CDR3 spans 13 amino acids. Germline V gene lookup returns CDR1 SEHNR and CDR2 FQNEAQ (reference sequence). The CDR3 nucleotides are TGTGCCAGTCGGTGGCAGGAAAATTCACCCCTCCACTTT. It encodes CASRWQENSPLHF.

In DNA form, the CDR3 reads TGTGCCAGCAGCTTGGCAGGGTTCGAGCAGTACTTC. Translated: CASSLAGFEQYF. The rearrangement joins TRBV5-4 to TRBJ2-7; D perhaps matches TRBD1 (5 bases). The ends were cut back, 0 bases at V and 6 bases at J, with 7 bases in the middle. This CDR3 has 12 residues. Germline assignment: CDR1 SGHNT and CDR2 YYREEE (reference sequence).